The source of this T cell receptor beta chain is a study of blood T cell repertoires in COVID-19. Turning to the study itself: Researchers got acute and convalescent COVID-19 samples from the United States, Italy and Spain. In each case, the material was cDNA or gDNA derived from T cells, B-cell-depleted T cells, or PBMCs.

CDR3 length equals 13 residues. Germline V gene lookup returns CDR1 MNHEY and CDR2 SVGAGI. V shed 6 bases and J shed 2 bases, with 11 bases lying between them. Original methodology: Reference gene primer amplification in the assay estimated nucleated cell counts. Sequencing was performed with immunoSEQ multiplex PCR; in TCRdb, only in-frame clones are kept and a portion is missing. Clonal size and the V and J genes are those of that table, whereas D and trimming came from the DNA. The top ten hold about 33% of the sample, which has over 35,000 clones, over 75% seen once. This sequence joins TRBV6-5 and TRBJ2-7; tentatively, D is TRBD2 (5 bases). The sequencing sample was made of peripheral blood. The TCR comes from a man aged 60 to 69 with acute or convalescent COVID-19. This chain's CDR3 is CASRRAVAYEQYF. The CDR3 coding sequence is TGTGCCAGCAGGAGAGCGGTCGCCTACGAGCAGTACTTC.